This TCR beta chain was recorded in a study of blood T cell repertoires in COVID-19. V lost 0 bases to trimming and J lost 2 bases, with 11 bases between them. The CDR3 sequence is 15 residues long. CDR1 is MNHEY and CDR2 is SVGAGI in the germline V gene. Profiled with immunoSEQ multiplex PCR; TCRdb holds only in-frame clones, not every one. The sample consists of roughly 200,000 clones, 70% to 80% of them appearing once. Enrolled during active infection, Seattle patients were then followed longitudinally. This chain joins TRBV6-5 and TRBJ2-7, with TRBD1 as a possible D gene (5 bases). The receptor was derived from a woman in her thirties or forties with COVID-19, enrolled during active disease. Sample: peripheral blood. The CDR3 DNA sequence: TGTGCCAGCAGTTACTCGACACAGGCCACCTACGAGCAGTACTTC. Translating gives CASSYSTQATYEQYF.